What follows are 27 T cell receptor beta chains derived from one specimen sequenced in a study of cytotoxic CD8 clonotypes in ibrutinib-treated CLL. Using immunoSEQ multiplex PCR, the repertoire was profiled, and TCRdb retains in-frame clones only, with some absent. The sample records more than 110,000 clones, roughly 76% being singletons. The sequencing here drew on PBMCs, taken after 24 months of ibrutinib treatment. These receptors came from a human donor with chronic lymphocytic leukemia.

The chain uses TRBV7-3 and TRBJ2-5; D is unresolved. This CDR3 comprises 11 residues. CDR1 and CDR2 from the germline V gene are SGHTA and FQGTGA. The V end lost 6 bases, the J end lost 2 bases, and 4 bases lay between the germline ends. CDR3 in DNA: TGTGCCAGCAGTCTTCAAGAGACCCAGTACTTC. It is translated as CASSLQETQYF.

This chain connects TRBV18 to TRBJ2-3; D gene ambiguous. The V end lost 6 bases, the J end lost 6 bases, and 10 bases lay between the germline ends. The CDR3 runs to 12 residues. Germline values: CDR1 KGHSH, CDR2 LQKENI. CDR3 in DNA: TGTGCCAGCTCCCCATTGGGGGATACGCAGTATTTT. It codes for CASSPLGDTQYF. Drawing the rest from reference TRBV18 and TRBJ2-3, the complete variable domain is NAGVMQNPRHLVRRRGQEARLRCSPMKGHSHVYWYRQLPEEGLKFMVYLQKENIIDESGMPKERFSAEFPKEGPSILRIQQVVRGDSAAYFCASSPLGDTQYFGPGTRLTVL.

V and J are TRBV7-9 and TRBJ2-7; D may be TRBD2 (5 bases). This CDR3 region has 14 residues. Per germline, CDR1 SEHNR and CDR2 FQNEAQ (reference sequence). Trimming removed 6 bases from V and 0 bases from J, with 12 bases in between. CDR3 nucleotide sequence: TGTGCCAGCAGGCGAGACGGGAACTCCTACGAGCAGTACTTC. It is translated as CASRRDGNSYEQYF.

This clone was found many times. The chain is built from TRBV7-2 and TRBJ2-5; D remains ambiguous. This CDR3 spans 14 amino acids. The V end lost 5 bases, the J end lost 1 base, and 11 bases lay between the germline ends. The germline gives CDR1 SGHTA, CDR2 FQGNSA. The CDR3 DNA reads TGTGCCAGCAGCCAATCTGGGGTCCAAGAGACCCAGTACTTC. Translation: CASSQSGVQETQYF. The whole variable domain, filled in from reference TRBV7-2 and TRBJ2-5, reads GAGVSQSPSNKVTEKGKDVELRCDPISGHTALYWYRQSLGQGLEFLIYFQGNSAPDKSGLPSDRFSAERTGGSVSTLTIQRTQQEDSAVYLCASSQSGVQETQYFGPGTRLLVL.

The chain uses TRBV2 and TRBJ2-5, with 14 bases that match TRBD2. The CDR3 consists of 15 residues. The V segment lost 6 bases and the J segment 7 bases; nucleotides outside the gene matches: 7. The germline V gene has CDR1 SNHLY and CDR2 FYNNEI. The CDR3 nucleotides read TGTGCCAGCAGCCCCGGGACTAGCGGGAGTGGGACCCAGTACTTC. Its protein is CASSPGTSGSGTQYF.

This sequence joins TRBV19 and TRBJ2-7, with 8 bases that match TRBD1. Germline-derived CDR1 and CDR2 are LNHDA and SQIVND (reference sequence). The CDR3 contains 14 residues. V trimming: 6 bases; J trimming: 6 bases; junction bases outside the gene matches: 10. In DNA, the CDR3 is TGTGCCAGTAGGACAACAGGGGGGTCGTTCGAGCAGTACTTC. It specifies CASRTTGGSFEQYF.

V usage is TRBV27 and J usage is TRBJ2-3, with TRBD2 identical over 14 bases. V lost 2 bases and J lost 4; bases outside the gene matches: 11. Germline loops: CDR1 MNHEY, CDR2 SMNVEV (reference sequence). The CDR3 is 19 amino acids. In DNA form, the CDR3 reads TGTGCCAGCAGTTTAGGACTAGCGGGGGGTTACGGGAGATCAGATACGCAGTATTTT. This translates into CASSLGLAGGYGRSDTQYF.

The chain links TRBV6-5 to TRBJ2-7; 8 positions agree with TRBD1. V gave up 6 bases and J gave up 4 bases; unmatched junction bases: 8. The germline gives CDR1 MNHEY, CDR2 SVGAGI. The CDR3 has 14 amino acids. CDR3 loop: CASRGLTGAYEQYF. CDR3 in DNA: TGTGCCAGCAGGGGCCTGACAGGGGCTTACGAGCAGTACTTC.

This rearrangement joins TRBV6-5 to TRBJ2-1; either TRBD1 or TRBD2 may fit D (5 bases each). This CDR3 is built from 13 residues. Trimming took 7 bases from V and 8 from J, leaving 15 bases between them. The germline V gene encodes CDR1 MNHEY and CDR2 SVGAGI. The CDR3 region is CASTRDPLDEQFF. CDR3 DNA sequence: TGTGCCAGCACCCGGGACCCCCTTGATGAGCAGTTCTTC.

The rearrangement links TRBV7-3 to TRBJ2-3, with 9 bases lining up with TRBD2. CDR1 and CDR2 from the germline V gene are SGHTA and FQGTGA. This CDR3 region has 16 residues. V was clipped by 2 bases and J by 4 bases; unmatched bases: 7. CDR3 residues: CASSLLAGGPPDTQYF. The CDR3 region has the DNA TGTGCCAGCAGCTTATTGGCGGGAGGGCCACCAGATACGCAGTATTTT.

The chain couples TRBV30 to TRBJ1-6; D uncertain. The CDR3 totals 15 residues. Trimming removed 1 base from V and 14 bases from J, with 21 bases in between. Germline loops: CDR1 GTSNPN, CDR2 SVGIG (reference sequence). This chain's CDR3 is CAWSAPGPAGKTLHF. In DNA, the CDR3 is TGTGCCTGGAGTGCACCCGGCCCGGCGGGGAAGACCCTCCACTTT.

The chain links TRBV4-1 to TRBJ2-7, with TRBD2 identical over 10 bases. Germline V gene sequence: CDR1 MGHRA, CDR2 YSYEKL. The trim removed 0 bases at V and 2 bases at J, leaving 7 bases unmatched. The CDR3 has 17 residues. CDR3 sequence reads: CASSQDVGAGGTYEQYF. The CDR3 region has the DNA TGCGCCAGCAGCCAAGACGTCGGAGCGGGAGGGACCTACGAGCAGTACTTC.

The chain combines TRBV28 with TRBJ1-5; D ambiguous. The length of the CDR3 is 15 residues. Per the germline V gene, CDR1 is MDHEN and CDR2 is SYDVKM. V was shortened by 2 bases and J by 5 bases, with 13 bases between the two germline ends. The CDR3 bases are TGTGCCAGCAGTTTAGGATCCCCGGCGGATCAGCCCCAGCATTTT. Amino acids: CASSLGSPADQPQHF.

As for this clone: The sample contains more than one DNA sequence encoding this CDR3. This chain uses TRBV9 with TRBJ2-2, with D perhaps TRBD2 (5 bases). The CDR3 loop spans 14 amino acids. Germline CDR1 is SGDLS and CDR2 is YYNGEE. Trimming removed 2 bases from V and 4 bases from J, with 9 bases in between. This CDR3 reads CASSVAGGTGELFF. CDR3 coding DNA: TGTGCCAGCAGCGTGGCGGGCGGCACCGGGGAGCTGTTTTTT. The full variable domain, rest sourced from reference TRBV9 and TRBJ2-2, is DSGVTQTPKHLITATGQRVTLRCSPRSGDLSVYWYQQSLDQGLQFLIQYYNGEERAKGNILERFSAQQFPDLHSELNLSSLELGDSALYFCASSVAGGTGELFFGEGSRLTVL.

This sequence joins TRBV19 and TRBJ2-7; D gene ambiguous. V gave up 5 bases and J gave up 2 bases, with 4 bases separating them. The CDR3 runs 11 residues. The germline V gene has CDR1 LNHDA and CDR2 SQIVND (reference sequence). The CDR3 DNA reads TGTGCCAGTAGTTCAGCCTACGAGCAGTACTTC. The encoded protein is CASSSAYEQYF.

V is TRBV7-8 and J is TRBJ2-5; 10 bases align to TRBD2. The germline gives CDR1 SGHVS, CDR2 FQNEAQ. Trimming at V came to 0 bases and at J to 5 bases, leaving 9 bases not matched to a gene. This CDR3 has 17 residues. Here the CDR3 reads CASSLASGGLARETQYF. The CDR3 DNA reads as TGTGCCAGCAGCTTAGCCTCCGGGGGACTAGCGAGGGAGACCCAGTACTTC.

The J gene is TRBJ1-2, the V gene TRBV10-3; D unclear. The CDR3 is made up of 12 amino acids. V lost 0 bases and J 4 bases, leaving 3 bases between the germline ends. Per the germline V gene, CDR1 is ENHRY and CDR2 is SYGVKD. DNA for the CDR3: TGTGCCATCAGTGAGTCTGGCTATGGCTACACCTTC. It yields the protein CAISESGYGYTF.

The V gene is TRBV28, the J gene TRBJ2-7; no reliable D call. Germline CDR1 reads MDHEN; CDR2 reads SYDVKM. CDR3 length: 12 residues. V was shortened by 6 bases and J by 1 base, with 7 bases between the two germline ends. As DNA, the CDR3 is TGTGCCAGCAGCGAAATTTCCTACGAGCAGTACTTC. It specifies CASSEISYEQYF.

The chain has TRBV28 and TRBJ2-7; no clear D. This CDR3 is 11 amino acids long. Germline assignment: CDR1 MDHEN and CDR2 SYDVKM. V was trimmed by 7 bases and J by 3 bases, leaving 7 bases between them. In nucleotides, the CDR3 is TGTGCCAGCACCTCCAACTACGAGCAGTACTTC. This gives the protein CASTSNYEQYF.

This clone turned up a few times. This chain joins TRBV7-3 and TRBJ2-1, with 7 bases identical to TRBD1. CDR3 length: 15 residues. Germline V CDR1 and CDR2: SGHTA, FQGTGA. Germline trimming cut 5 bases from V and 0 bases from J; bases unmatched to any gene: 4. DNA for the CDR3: TGTGCCAGCAGCCCCACAGGGGACTCCTACAATGAGCAGTTCTTC. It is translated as CASSPTGDSYNEQFF.

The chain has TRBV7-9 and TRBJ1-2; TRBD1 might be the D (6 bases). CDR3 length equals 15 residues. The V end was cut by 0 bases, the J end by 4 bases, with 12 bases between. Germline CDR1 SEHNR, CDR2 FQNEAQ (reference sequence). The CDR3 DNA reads TGTGCCAGCAGCTTAGCGGGACAAGTGGGCTATGGCTACACCTTC. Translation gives CASSLAGQVGYGYTF.

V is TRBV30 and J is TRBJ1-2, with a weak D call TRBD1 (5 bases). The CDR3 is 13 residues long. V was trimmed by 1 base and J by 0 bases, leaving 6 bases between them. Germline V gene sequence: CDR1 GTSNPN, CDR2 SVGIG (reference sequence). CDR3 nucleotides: TGTGCCTGGAGTGCAGGGACTAACTATGGCTACACCTTC. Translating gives CAWSAGTNYGYTF.

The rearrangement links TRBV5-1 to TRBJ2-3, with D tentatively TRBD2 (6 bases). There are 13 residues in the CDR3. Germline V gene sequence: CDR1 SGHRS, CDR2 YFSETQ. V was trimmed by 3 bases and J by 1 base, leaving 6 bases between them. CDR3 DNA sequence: TGCGCCAGCAGCTCGGGGGGCACAGATACGCAGTATTTT. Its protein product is CASSSGGTDTQYF. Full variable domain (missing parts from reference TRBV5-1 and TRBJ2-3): KAGVTQTPRYLIKTRGQQVTLSCSPISGHRSVSWYQQTPGQGLQFLFEYFSETQRNKGNFPGRFSGRQFSNSRSEMNVSTLELGDSALYLCASSSGGTDTQYFGPGTRLTVL.

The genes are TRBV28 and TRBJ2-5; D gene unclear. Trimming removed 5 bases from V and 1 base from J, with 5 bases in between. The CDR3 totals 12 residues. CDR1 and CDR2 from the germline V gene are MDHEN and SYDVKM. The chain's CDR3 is CASSPPQETQYF. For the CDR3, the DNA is TGTGCCAGCAGTCCCCCCCAAGAGACCCAGTACTTC.

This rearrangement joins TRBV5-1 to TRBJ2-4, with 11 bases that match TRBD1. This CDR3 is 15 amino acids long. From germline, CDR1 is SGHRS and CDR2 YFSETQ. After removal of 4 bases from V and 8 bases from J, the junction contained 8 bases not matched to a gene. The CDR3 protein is CASSQRTGGADIQYF. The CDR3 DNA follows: TGCGCCAGCAGCCAAAGGACAGGGGGCGCGGACATTCAGTACTTC.

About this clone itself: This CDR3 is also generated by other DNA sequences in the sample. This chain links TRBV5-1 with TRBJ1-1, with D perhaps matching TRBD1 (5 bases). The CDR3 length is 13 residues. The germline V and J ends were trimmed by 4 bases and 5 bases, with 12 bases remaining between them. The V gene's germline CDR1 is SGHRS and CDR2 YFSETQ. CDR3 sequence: CASSLQGGTEAFF. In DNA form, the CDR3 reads TGCGCCAGCAGCCTCCAGGGTGGGACTGAAGCTTTCTTT.

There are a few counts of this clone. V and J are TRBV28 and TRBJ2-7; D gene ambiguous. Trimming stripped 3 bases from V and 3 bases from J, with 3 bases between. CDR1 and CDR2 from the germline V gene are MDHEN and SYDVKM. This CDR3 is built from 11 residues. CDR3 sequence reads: CASSFRYEQYF. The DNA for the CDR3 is TGTGCCAGCAGTTTCCGCTACGAGCAGTACTTC.